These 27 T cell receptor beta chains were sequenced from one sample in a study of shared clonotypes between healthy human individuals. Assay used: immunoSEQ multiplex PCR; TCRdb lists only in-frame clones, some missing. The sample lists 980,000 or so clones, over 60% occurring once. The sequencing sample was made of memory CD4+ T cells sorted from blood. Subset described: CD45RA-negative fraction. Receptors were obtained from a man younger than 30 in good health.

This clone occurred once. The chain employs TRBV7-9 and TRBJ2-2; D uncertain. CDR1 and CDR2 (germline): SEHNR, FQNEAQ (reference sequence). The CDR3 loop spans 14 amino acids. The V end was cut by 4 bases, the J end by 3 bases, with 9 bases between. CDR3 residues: CASSSGPDTGELFF. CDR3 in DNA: TGTGCCAGCAGCTCAGGACCCGACACCGGGGAGCTGTTTTTT.

The CDR3 protein is CASSPTGAPSGNTIYF. CDR3 in DNA: TGTGCCAGCTCACCTACGGGGGCCCCCTCTGGAAACACCATATATTTT. The chain is built from TRBV18 and TRBJ1-3; D perhaps matches TRBD1 (6 bases). The V end was cut by 3 bases, the J end by 0 bases, with 12 bases between. This CDR3 has 16 amino acids. Germline CDR1 is KGHSH and CDR2 is LQKENI.

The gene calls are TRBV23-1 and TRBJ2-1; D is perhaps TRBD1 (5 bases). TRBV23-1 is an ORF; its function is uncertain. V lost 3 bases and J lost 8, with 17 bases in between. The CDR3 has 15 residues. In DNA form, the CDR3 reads TGCGCCAGCAGTCACCCCAAGACAGAGAGCGATGAGCAGTTCTTC. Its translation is CASSHPKTESDEQFF.

The CDR3 bases are TGTGCCAGCAGCCAATCAGGAAGGGGCGAGCAGTACTTC. Its translation: CASSQSGRGEQYF. The rearrangement links TRBV16 to TRBJ2-7, with a weak D call TRBD1 (5 bases). V gave up 0 bases and J gave up 6 bases, with 9 bases separating them. Germline CDR1 KGHSY, CDR2 FQNENV. The CDR3 has 13 residues.

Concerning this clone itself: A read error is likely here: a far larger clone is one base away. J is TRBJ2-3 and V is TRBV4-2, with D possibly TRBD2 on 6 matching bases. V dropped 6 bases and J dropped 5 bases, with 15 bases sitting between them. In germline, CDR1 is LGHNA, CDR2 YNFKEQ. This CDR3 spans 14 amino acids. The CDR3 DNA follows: TGTGCCAGCAGGGGGGGACTCCTCCGAGATACGCAGTATTTT. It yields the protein CASRGGLLRDTQYF.

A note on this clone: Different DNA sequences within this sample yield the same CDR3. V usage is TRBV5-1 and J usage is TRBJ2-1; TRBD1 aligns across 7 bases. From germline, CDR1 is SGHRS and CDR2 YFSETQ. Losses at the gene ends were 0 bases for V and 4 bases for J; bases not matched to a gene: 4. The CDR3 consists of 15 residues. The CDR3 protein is CASSLAGTAYNEQFF. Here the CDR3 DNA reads TGCGCCAGCAGCTTGGCCGGGACAGCTTACAATGAGCAGTTCTTC.

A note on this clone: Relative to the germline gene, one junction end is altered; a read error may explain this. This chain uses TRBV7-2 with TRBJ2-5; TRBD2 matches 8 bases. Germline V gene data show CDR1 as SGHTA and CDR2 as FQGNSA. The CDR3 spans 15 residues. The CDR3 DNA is TGTGCCAGCAACTTATATAGCGGGGCACAAGAGACCCAGTACTTC. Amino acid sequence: CASNLYSGAQETQYF.

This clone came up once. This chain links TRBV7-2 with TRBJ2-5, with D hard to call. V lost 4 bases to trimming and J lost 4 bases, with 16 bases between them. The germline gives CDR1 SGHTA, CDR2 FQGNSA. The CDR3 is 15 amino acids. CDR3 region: CASSSPLGSRETQYF. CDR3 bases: TGTGCCAGCAGCTCCCCTTTAGGGTCCCGAGAGACCCAGTACTTC.

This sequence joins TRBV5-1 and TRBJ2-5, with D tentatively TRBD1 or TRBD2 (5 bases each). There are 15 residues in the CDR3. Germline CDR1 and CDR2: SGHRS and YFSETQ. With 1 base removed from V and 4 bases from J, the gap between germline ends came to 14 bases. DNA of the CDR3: TGCGCCAGCAGCTTGCCCCGGGGCTCGGGAGAGACCCAGTACTTC. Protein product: CASSLPRGSGETQYF.

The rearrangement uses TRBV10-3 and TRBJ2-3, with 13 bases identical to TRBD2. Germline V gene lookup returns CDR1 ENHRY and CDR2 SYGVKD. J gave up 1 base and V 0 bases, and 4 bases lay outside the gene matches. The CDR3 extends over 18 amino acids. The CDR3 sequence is CAISESPGTSGGTDTQYF. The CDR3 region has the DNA TGTGCCATCAGTGAGTCCCCCGGGACTAGCGGGGGCACAGATACGCAGTATTTT.

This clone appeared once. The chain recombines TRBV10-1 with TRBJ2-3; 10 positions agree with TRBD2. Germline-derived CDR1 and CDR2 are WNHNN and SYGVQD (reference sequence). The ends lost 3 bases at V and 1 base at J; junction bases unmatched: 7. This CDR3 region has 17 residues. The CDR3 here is CASSDYLAGEGTDTQYF. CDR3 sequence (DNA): TGCGCCAGCAGTGATTATCTAGCGGGAGAAGGCACAGATACGCAGTATTTT.

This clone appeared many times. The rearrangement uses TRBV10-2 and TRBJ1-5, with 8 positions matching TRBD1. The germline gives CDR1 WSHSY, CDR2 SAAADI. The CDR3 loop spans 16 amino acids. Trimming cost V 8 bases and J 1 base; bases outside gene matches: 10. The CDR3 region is CASQGQGARSNQPQHF. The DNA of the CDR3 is TGCGCCAGCCAGGGGCAGGGGGCGCGAAGCAATCAGCCCCAGCATTTT.

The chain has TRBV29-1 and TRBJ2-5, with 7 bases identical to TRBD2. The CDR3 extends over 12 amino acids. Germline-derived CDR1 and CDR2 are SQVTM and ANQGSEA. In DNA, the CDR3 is TGCACCACTGCGCGGGGGCAAGAGACCCAGTACTTC. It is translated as CTTARGQETQYF.

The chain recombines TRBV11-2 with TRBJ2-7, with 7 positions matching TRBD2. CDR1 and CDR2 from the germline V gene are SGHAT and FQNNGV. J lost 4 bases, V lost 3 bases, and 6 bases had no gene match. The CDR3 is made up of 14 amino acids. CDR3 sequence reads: CASSLGGGRYEQYF. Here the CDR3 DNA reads TGTGCCAGCAGCTTGGGGGGAGGGCGGTACGAGCAGTACTTC. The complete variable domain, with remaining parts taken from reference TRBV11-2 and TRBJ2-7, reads EAGVAQSPRYKIIEKRQSVAFWCNPISGHATLYWYQQILGQGPKLLIQFQNNGVVDDSQLPKDRFSAERLKGVDSTLKIQPAKLEDSAVYLCASSLGGGRYEQYFGPGTRLTVT.

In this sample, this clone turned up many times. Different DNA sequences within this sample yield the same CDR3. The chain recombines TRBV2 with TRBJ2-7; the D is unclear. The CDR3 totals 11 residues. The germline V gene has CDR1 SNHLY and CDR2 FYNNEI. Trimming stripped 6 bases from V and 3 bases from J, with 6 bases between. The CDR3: CASSEIYEQYF. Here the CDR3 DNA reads TGTGCCAGCAGCGAAATCTACGAGCAGTACTTC.

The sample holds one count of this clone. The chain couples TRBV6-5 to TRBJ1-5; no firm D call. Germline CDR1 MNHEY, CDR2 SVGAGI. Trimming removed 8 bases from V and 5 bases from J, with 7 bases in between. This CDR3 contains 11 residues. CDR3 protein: CASGNDQPQHF. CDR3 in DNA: TGTGCCAGCGGAAACGATCAGCCCCAGCATTTT.

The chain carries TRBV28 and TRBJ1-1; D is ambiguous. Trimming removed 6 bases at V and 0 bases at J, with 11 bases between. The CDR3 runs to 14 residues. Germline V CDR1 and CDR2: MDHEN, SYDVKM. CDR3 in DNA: TGTGCCAGCAGGGTAACTGTGATGAACACTGAAGCTTTCTTT. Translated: CASRVTVMNTEAFF.

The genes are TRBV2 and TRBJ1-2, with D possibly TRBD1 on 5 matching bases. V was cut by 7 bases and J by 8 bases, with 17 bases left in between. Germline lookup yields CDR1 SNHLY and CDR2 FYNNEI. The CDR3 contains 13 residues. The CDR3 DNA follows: TGTGCCAGCACCCAGCAGGGTGTACGGGGCTACACCTTC. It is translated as CASTQQGVRGYTF. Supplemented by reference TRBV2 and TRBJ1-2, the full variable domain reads EPEVTQTPSHQVTQMGQEVILRCVPISNHLYFYWYRQILGQKVEFLVSFYNNEISEKSEIFDDQFSVERPDGSNFTLKIRSTKLEDSAMYFCASTQQGVRGYTFGSGTRLTVV.

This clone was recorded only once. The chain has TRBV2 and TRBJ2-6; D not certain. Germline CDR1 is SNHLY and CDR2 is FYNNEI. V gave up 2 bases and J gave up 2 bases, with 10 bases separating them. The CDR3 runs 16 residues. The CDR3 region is CASSESDPAGANVLTF. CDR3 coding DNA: TGTGCCAGCAGTGAATCGGATCCCGCTGGGGCCAACGTCCTGACTTTC.

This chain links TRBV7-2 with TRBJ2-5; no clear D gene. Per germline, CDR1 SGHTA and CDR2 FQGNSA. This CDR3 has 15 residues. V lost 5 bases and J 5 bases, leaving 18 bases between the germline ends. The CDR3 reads CASSPGSQVWETQYF. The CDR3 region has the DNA TGTGCCAGCAGCCCTGGGTCCCAGGTATGGGAGACCCAGTACTTC. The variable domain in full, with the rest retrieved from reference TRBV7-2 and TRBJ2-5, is GAGVSQSPSNKVTEKGKDVELRCDPISGHTALYWYRQSLGQGLEFLIYFQGNSAPDKSGLPSDRFSAERTGGSVSTLTIQRTQQEDSAVYLCASSPGSQVWETQYFGPGTRLLVL.

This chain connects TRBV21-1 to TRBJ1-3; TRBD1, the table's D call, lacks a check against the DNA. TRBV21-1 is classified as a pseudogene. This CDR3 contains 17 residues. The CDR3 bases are TGTGCCAGCAGGGCCTCTCCTGACAGGGATAGTGGAAACACCATATATTTT. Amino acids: CASRASPDRDSGNTIYF.

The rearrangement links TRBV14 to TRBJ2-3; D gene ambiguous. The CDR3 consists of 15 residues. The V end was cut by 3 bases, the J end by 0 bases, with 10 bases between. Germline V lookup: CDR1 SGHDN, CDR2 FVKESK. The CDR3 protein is CASSQRTVSTDTQYF. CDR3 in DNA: TGTGCCAGCAGCCAGAGGACCGTAAGCACAGATACGCAGTATTTT.

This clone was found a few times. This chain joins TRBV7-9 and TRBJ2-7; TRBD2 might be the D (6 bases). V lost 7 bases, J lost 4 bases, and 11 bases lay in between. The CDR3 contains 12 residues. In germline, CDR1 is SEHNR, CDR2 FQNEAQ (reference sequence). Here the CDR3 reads CASTRREYEQYF. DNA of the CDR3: TGTGCCAGCACCAGGAGGGAATACGAGCAGTACTTC.

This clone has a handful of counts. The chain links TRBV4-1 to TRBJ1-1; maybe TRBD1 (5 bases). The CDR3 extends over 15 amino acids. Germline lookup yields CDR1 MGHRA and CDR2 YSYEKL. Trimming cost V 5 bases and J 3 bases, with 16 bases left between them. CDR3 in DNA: TGCGCCAGCAGCGAAACAGGCAGTCGGGACACTGAAGCTTTCTTT. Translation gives CASSETGSRDTEAFF.

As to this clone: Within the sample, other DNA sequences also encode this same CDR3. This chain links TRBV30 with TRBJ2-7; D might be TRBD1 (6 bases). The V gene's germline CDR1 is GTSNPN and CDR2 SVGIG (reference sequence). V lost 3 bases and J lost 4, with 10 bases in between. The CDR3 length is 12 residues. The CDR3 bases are TGTGCCTGGAGCCGAGGGGGATACGAGCAGTACTTC. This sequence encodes CAWSRGGYEQYF.

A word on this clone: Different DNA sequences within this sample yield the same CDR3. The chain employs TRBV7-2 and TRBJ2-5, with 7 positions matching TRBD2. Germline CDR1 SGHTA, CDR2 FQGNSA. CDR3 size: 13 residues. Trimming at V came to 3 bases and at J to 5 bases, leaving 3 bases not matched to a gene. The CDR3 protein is CASSFGEGETQYF. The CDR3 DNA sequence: TGTGCCAGCAGCTTCGGGGAGGGGGAGACCCAGTACTTC.

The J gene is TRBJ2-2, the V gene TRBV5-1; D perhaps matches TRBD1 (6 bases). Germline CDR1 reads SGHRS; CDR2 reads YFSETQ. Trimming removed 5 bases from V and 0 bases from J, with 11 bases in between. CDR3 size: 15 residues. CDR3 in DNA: TGCGCCAGCAGGAGGGACACCGCGAACACCGGGGAGCTGTTTTTT. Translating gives CASRRDTANTGELFF.